This T cell receptor beta chain comes out of a study of blood T cell repertoires in COVID-19. This CDR3 contains 17 residues. Germline CDR1 and CDR2: SGHRS and YFSETQ. V dropped 3 bases and J dropped 3 bases, with 21 bases sitting between them. Profiled with immunoSEQ multiplex PCR; TCRdb holds only in-frame clones, not every one. The sample records tens of thousands of clones, 90% to 95% being singletons. Sequencing input: peripheral blood. V and J are TRBV5-1 and TRBJ1-1, with D maybe TRBD1 (6 bases). The source is a human donor in a cohort sampled during active COVID-19. For the CDR3, the DNA is TGCGCCAGCAGCTCCGGGGCTCCTGGGGGCCTATACACTGAAGCTTTCTTT. Residues: CASSSGAPGGLYTEAFF.